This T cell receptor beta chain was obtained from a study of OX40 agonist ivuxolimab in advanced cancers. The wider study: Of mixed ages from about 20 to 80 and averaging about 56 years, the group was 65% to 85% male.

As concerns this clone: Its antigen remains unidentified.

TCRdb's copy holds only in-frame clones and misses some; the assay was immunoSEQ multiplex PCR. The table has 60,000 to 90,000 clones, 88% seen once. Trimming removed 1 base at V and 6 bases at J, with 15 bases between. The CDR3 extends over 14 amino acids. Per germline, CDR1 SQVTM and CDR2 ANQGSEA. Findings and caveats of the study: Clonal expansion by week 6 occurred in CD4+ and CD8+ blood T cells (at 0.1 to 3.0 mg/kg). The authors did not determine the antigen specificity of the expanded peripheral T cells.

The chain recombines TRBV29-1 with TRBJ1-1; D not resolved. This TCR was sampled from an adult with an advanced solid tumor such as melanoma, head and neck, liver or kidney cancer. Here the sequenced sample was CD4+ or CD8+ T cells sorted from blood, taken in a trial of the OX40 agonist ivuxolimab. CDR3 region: CSVEGHYSVAEAFF. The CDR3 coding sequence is TGCAGCGTTGAAGGCCACTACTCGGTTGCTGAAGCTTTCTTT.